The 15 T cell receptor beta chains presented below share a single source sample, sequenced in a study of shared clonotypes between healthy human individuals. The table came from immunoSEQ multiplex PCR; TCRdb's copy has only in-frame clones and leaves some out. Altogether 500,000 to 550,000 clones are present, approximately 94% being singletons, with the ten largest covering approximately 0.067%. Sequencing was carried out using naive CD4+ T cells sorted from blood. Stated subset: CD45RA+ positively selected. These receptors all stem from a woman aged 25 to 45 in good health.

This chain links TRBV27 with TRBJ1-1; 7 bases fit TRBD1. J was trimmed by 2 bases and V by 8 bases; bases with no gene match: 17. The CDR3 runs to 17 residues. CDR1 and CDR2 (germline): MNHEY, SMNVEV (reference sequence). The CDR3 loop reads CASHALQGIPLNTEAFF. CDR3 sequence (DNA): TGTGCCAGCCACGCGTTACAGGGGATCCCCTTAAACACTGAAGCTTTCTTT.

This clone was observed a single time. The chain combines TRBV18 with TRBJ2-7; D remains unclear. The germline V gene has CDR1 KGHSH and CDR2 LQKENI. V shed 0 bases and J shed 2 bases, with 14 bases lying between them. The CDR3 consists of 16 residues. The CDR3 region has the DNA TGTGCCAGCTCACCACCCGACCCACGTCGGGCCTACGAGCAGTACTTC. Encoded protein: CASSPPDPRRAYEQYF.

The rearrangement links TRBV6-5 to TRBJ2-7, with 7 bases fitting TRBD2. The CDR3 loop spans 16 amino acids. Looked up from germline, CDR1 is MNHEY and CDR2 is SVGAGI. After removal of 2 bases from V and 3 bases from J, the junction contained 10 bases not matched to a gene. CDR3 protein: CASSYAGVPKVYEQYF. The CDR3 region has the DNA TGTGCCAGCAGTTACGCGGGGGTACCCAAGGTCTACGAGCAGTACTTC.

The chain has TRBV11-2 and TRBJ2-7; the D gene is possibly TRBD1 (6 bases). The CDR3 is 15 amino acids. Germline-derived CDR1 and CDR2 are SGHAT and FQNNGV. V was shortened by 7 bases and J by 5 bases, with 21 bases between the two germline ends. CDR3 in DNA: TGTGCCAGCACCCGACTGACACCAGGGGTGAACGAGCAGTACTTC. As protein: CASTRLTPGVNEQYF.

The chain employs TRBV27 and TRBJ2-7; 8 bases fit TRBD2. CDR3 length: 13 amino acids. With V trimmed by 6 bases and J by 5 bases, 6 bases remained unmatched. Germline V CDR1 and CDR2: MNHEY, SMNVEV (reference sequence). The CDR3 DNA sequence: TGTGCCAGCAGGCAGCGGGAGCACCACGAGCAGTACTTC. Residues: CASRQREHHEQYF.

The chain couples TRBV6-4 to TRBJ2-1, with TRBD1 matching 11 bases. After removal of 6 bases from V and 6 bases from J, the junction contained 7 bases not matched to a gene. The CDR3 spans 15 residues. Germline values: CDR1 MRHNA, CDR2 SNTAGT. The CDR3 DNA reads TGTGCCAGCAGCGCCGGACAGGGGGCCCGCAATGAGCAGTTCTTC. It yields the protein CASSAGQGARNEQFF.

The CDR3 loop is CASTPGQAIMNTEAFF. For the CDR3, the DNA is TGCGCCAGCACCCCGGGACAGGCGATCATGAACACTGAAGCTTTCTTT. The rearrangement uses TRBV10-2 and TRBJ1-1, with 8 bases lining up with TRBD1. Germline CDR1 reads WSHSY; CDR2 reads SAAADI. CDR3 size: 16 residues. V lost 7 bases to trimming and J lost 0 bases; unmatched junction nucleotides: 10.

The chain is built from TRBV5-4 and TRBJ2-3; 8 bases are a match to TRBD2. V dropped 0 bases and J dropped 14; count of bases not matched to a gene: 5. The germline gives CDR1 SGHNT, CDR2 YYREEE (reference sequence). CDR3 size: 12 residues. The CDR3 DNA follows: TGTGCCAGCAGCTTGGACGGGACTAGTCGGTATTTT. Amino acids: CASSLDGTSRYF.

The chain carries TRBV28 and TRBJ1-5, with TRBD1 matching 8 bases. The CDR3 has 18 residues. Per germline, CDR1 MDHEN and CDR2 SYDVKM. J lost 0 bases, V lost 6 bases, and 13 bases had no gene match. The CDR3 DNA reads TGTGCCAGCAGAGCAATATATGTGACAGGGGTTAGCAATCAGCCCCAGCATTTT. As protein: CASRAIYVTGVSNQPQHF. Based on the CDR3 plus reference TRBV28 and TRBJ1-5, the full variable domain is DVKVTQSSRYLVKRTGEKVFLECVQDMDHENMFWYRQDPGLGLRLIYFSYDVKMKEKGDIPEGYSVSREKKERFSLILESASTNQTSMYLCASRAIYVTGVSNQPQHFGDGTRLSIL.

V is TRBV11-2 and J is TRBJ2-1; TRBD2 matches at 11 bases. The J segment lost 12 bases and the V segment lost 1 base, leaving 8 bases of the junction unmatched. Germline CDR1 and CDR2: SGHAT and FQNNGV. This CDR3 has 15 residues. CDR3 nucleotide sequence: TGTGCCAGCAGCTTAGGACTAGCGGGGTACTTCCGGCAGTTCTTC. It yields the protein CASSLGLAGYFRQFF.

J is TRBJ2-2 and V is TRBV7-9, with 9 bases that match TRBD1. Trimming removed 1 base from V and 1 base from J; junction bases left unmatched: 4. The germline V gene has CDR1 SEHNR and CDR2 FQNEAQ (reference sequence). The CDR3 is 17 amino acids. CDR3 DNA: TGTGCCAGCAGCTTAGACCCGGGACAGGGGAACACCGGGGAGCTGTTTTTT. Amino acid sequence: CASSLDPGQGNTGELFF.

V and J are TRBV6-5 and TRBJ2-7; TRBD2 aligns across 8 bases. The germline V gene has CDR1 MNHEY and CDR2 SVGAGI. This CDR3 region has 15 residues. V shed 5 bases and J 4 bases; nucleotides not matched to a gene: 10. In nucleotides, the CDR3 is TGTGCCAGCAGTCAGCGGGGACTAGGGGGTTACGAGCAGTACTTC. Translating gives CASSQRGLGGYEQYF.

This clone came up a few times. This chain links TRBV19 with TRBJ2-7; TRBD2 matches at 7 bases. After removal of 10 bases from V and 7 bases from J, the junction contained 16 bases not matched to a gene. Germline V gene lookup returns CDR1 LNHDA and CDR2 SQIVND (reference sequence). CDR3 length: 14 amino acids. DNA of the CDR3: TGTGCCACCAAGCCCGACCCAGCGGGAAGAGAGCAGTACTTC. It specifies CATKPDPAGREQYF.

The chain couples TRBV7-3 to TRBJ2-1, with 11 nucleotides matching TRBD1. The CDR3 extends over 15 amino acids. The germline gives CDR1 SGHTA, CDR2 FQGTGA. V dropped 4 bases and J dropped 6; count of bases not matched to a gene: 5. CDR3 region: CASSSGQGAINEQFF. The CDR3, as DNA: TGTGCCAGCAGCTCAGGACAGGGGGCGATCAATGAGCAGTTCTTC.

CDR3 in DNA: TGTGCCAGCAGCTCTCCTTGGGGTGAAAAACTGTTTTTT. It specifies CASSSPWGEKLFF. This chain connects TRBV28 to TRBJ1-4; D is unclear. Germline V lookup: CDR1 MDHEN, CDR2 SYDVKM. This CDR3 contains 13 residues. Trimming left V 6 bases short and J 7 bases short, with 12 bases between.